The next 24 T cell receptor beta chains were all read from a single sample in a study of T cell responses to AZD1222 COVID-19 vaccine. Measured with immunoSEQ multiplex PCR; TCRdb has only the in-frame clones, and not every one. The data hold around 81,000 clones, with 70% to 85% observed a single time. The sample here was peripheral blood, taken on day 0 of AZD1222 vaccination. The source is an adult in good health.

The chain links TRBV9 to TRBJ2-2, with D perhaps TRBD2 (6 bases). CDR1 is SGDLS and CDR2 is YYNGEE in the germline V gene. V lost 3 bases and J 0 bases, leaving 9 bases between the germline ends. The CDR3 runs to 15 residues. The CDR3 nucleotides read TGTGCCAGCAGCGAGGGGACTCCGAACACCGGGGAGCTGTTTTTT. Translation gives CASSEGTPNTGELFF.

This chain uses TRBV19 with TRBJ1-5; D gene unclear. The CDR3 runs to 15 residues. V gave up 5 bases and J gave up 0 bases, with 11 bases separating them. CDR1 is LNHDA, CDR2 SQIVND, per germline (reference sequence). The CDR3 here is CASSVWGSSNQPQHF. DNA of the CDR3: TGTGCCAGTAGTGTATGGGGTAGTAGCAATCAGCCCCAGCATTTT.

This chain uses TRBV7-9 with TRBJ2-2; weak D call: TRBD2 (5 bases). The V end lost 8 bases, the J end lost 5 bases, and 18 bases lay between the germline ends. This CDR3 comprises 15 residues. The germline gives CDR1 SEHNR, CDR2 FQNEAQ (reference sequence). The CDR3 region is CASEPLGDLTGELFF. CDR3 bases: TGTGCCAGCGAACCCCTCGGGGATTTGACCGGGGAGCTGTTTTTT.

This chain connects TRBV7-6 to TRBJ2-5; the match to TRBD2 covers 9 bases. The CDR3 extends over 18 amino acids. The V gene end was trimmed by 0 bases and the J gene end by 2 bases; junction bases not matched to a gene: 10. Germline CDR1 reads SGHVS; CDR2 reads FNYEAQ. CDR3 loop: CASSLAIGTSGQQETQYF. The CDR3 nucleotides read TGTGCCAGCAGCTTAGCGATCGGCACTAGCGGGCAACAAGAGACCCAGTACTTC.

V is TRBV5-5 and J is TRBJ1-2; D gene ambiguous. The CDR3 is made up of 15 amino acids. Germline lookup yields CDR1 SGHKS and CDR2 YYEKEE (reference sequence). Trimming took off 2 bases at V and 12 bases at J, with 23 bases between the two ends. The CDR3 DNA follows: TGTGCCAGCAGCTTAAACCGGGCCGGAGGTCTGGAAAACACCTTC. Protein product: CASSLNRAGGLENTF.

This clone was recorded a few times. The chain joins TRBV18 to TRBJ2-7; 13 bases align to TRBD2. V trimming: 0 bases; J trimming: 4 bases; junction bases outside the gene matches: 0. The CDR3 contains 15 residues. From germline, CDR1 is KGHSH and CDR2 LQKENI. CDR3 sequence (DNA): TGTGCCAGCTCACCACCGACTAGCGGGGGGTACGAGCAGTACTTC. It encodes CASSPPTSGGYEQYF.

The sample holds one count of this clone. The chain combines TRBV20-1 with TRBJ1-6; possibly TRBD1 for D (6 bases). In germline, CDR1 is DFQATT, CDR2 SNEGSKA (reference sequence). CDR3 length: 14 amino acids. V lost 3 bases and J lost 9, with 15 bases in between. CDR3 in amino acids: CSASGGPGTSPLHF. In DNA, the CDR3 is TGCAGTGCTAGTGGGGGCCCGGGGACTTCACCCCTCCACTTT.

This sequence joins TRBV18 and TRBJ2-7; possibly TRBD2 for D (5 bases). The germline V gene has CDR1 KGHSH and CDR2 LQKENI. V was cut by 6 bases and J by 9 bases, with 24 bases left in between. The CDR3 has 15 amino acids. The CDR3 protein is CASSPSGSLSSAQYF. The CDR3 coding sequence is TGTGCCAGCTCCCCGTCGGGGTCCCTCAGTTCGGCGCAGTACTTC.

This clone was seen more than once but under ten times. The chain has TRBV29-1 and TRBJ1-1; unclear D gene. CDR1 and CDR2 (germline): SQVTM, ANQGSEA. V was pared by 7 bases and J by 0 bases, with 9 bases between. The CDR3 is 12 residues long. CDR3 DNA sequence: TGCAGCGCGGGTGGGCTGAACACTGAAGCTTTCTTT. It translates to CSAGGLNTEAFF.

The chain combines TRBV9 with TRBJ2-1; D not certain. This CDR3 comprises 14 residues. Germline-derived CDR1 and CDR2 are SGDLS and YYNGEE. V was trimmed by 3 bases and J by 2 bases, leaving 9 bases between them. In DNA, the CDR3 is TGTGCCAGCAGCGCAGAATGGGCCTACAATGAGCAGTTCTTC. Amino acid sequence: CASSAEWAYNEQFF.

The chain is built from TRBV7-2 and TRBJ1-5, with D possibly being TRBD1 (5 bases). Trimming removed 4 bases at V and 11 bases at J, with 18 bases between. Germline V gene sequence: CDR1 SGHTA, CDR2 FQGNSA. This CDR3 has 14 amino acids. CDR3 DNA: TGTGCCAGCAGCTACCCGGGGCACGGAGGGACCCAGCATTTT. Translating it yields CASSYPGHGGTQHF.

The genes are TRBV19 and TRBJ2-1, with TRBD1 identical over 7 bases. The germline V gene has CDR1 LNHDA and CDR2 SQIVND (reference sequence). The CDR3 contains 15 residues. V was pared by 5 bases and J by 1 base, with 5 bases of the junction left unmatched. Written as DNA, the CDR3 is TGTGCCAGTAGTCTAGGGACAGCTTCCTACAATGAGCAGTTCTTC. It specifies CASSLGTASYNEQFF.

The chain has TRBV19 and TRBJ2-5; D remains unclear. The CDR3 runs 11 residues. The germline V gene encodes CDR1 LNHDA and CDR2 SQIVND (reference sequence). Trimming took off 6 bases at V and 5 bases at J, with 7 bases between the two ends. CDR3 bases: TGTGCCAGTAGCCCCGGGGAGACCCAGTACTTC. Translated: CASSPGETQYF.

The V and J genes are TRBV7-2 and TRBJ2-2; a possible D gene is TRBD1 (6 bases). The CDR3 sequence is 16 residues long. CDR1 and CDR2 from the germline V gene are SGHTA and FQGNSA. V lost 0 bases, J lost 0 bases, and 8 bases lay in between. CDR3 nucleotides: TGTGCCAGCAGCTTAGCGGGGGCGGCGAACACCGGGGAGCTGTTTTTT. It specifies CASSLAGAANTGELFF.

The CDR3 coding sequence is TGTGCCAGCAGACCCCCCCCGGGGGTTGACACCGGGGAGCTGTTTTTT. Translated, it gives CASRPPPGVDTGELFF. The chain joins TRBV6-6 to TRBJ2-2; perhaps TRBD2 as D (6 bases). The germline V gene has CDR1 MNHNY and CDR2 SVGAGI (reference sequence). V was shortened by 6 bases and J by 3 bases, with 17 bases between the two germline ends. The CDR3 extends over 16 amino acids.

This chain links TRBV15 with TRBJ2-1; D is possibly TRBD2 (5 bases). Per germline, CDR1 LNHNV and CDR2 YYDKDF (reference sequence). V gave up 5 bases and J gave up 7 bases, with 18 bases separating them. This CDR3 has 15 residues. The CDR3 is CATSDEGARTNEQFF. Here the CDR3 DNA reads TGTGCCACCAGCGACGAGGGCGCTAGAACGAATGAGCAGTTCTTC.

The rearrangement links TRBV5-1 to TRBJ1-1; maybe TRBD1 (6 bases). Trimming pared 0 bases from V and 4 bases from J, leaving 13 bases between. The germline V gene has CDR1 SGHRS and CDR2 YFSETQ. There are 15 residues in the CDR3. This CDR3 reads CASSLGQGSFTEAFF. CDR3 nucleotides: TGCGCCAGCAGCTTGGGTCAGGGGAGTTTCACTGAAGCTTTCTTT.

V is TRBV6-5 and J is TRBJ2-7, with a weak D call TRBD1 (6 bases). This CDR3 has 14 residues. CDR1 MNHEY and CDR2 SVGAGI come from the germline V gene. V lost 2 bases to trimming and J lost 2 bases, with 10 bases between them. In DNA, the CDR3 is TGTGCCAGCAGTTACGGGGACAATCCCTACGAGCAGTACTTC. Its translation: CASSYGDNPYEQYF.

The rearrangement uses TRBV9 and TRBJ2-7; 7 bases are a match to TRBD2. The V segment lost 4 bases and the J segment 2 bases; nucleotides outside the gene matches: 9. The CDR3 consists of 15 residues. The germline gives CDR1 SGDLS, CDR2 YYNGEE. The CDR3 nucleotides read TGTGCCAGCAGCACGGGAAGCGGGACTACCTACGAGCAGTACTTC. As protein: CASSTGSGTTYEQYF. Supplemented by reference TRBV9 and TRBJ2-7, the full variable domain reads DSGVTQTPKHLITATGQRVTLRCSPRSGDLSVYWYQQSLDQGLQFLIQYYNGEERAKGNILERFSAQQFPDLHSELNLSSLELGDSALYFCASSTGSGTTYEQYFGPGTRLTVT.

This sequence joins TRBV29-1 and TRBJ1-3; D may be TRBD1 (5 bases). The CDR3 has 14 residues. Trimming removed 7 bases from V and 0 bases from J, with 13 bases in between. Per germline, CDR1 SQVTM and CDR2 ANQGSEA. CDR3 region: CSGYRWGSGNTIYF. CDR3 nucleotide sequence: TGCAGCGGATACAGGTGGGGCTCTGGAAACACCATATATTTT.

The V and J genes are TRBV7-2 and TRBJ2-3; unclear D gene. This CDR3 contains 16 residues. V gave up 1 base and J gave up 0 bases, with 11 bases separating them. Germline-derived CDR1 and CDR2 are SGHTA and FQGNSA. The CDR3 bases are TGTGCCAGCAGCTTAGGGTCAGGCAGAAGCACAGATACGCAGTATTTT. It specifies CASSLGSGRSTDTQYF.

This rearrangement joins TRBV7-3 to TRBJ2-2; no clear D. The CDR3 runs to 13 residues. From germline, CDR1 is SGHTA and CDR2 FQGTGA. Trimming cost V 2 bases and J 1 base, with 2 bases left between them. CDR3 in DNA: TGTGCCAGCAGCTTAGGGAACACCGGGGAGCTGTTTTTT. Translating it yields CASSLGNTGELFF.

V and J are TRBV7-2 and TRBJ2-1; perhaps TRBD1 as D (7 bases). From germline, CDR1 is SGHTA and CDR2 FQGNSA. Deletions cut 5 bases from V and 7 bases from J, with 21 bases between. The CDR3 is 16 residues long. In DNA, the CDR3 is TGTGCCAGCAGCCTTTGGAGGGGACAGCTAAAAAATGAGCAGTTCTTC. It translates to CASSLWRGQLKNEQFF.

The rearrangement joins TRBV30 to TRBJ1-1; no clear D gene. CDR1 GTSNPN and CDR2 SVGIG come from the germline V gene (reference sequence). With 2 bases removed from V and 2 bases from J, the gap between germline ends came to 15 bases. The CDR3 sequence is 15 residues long. The CDR3 DNA reads TGTGCCTGGAGTTCAAGACTGATGACCAACACTGAAGCTTTCTTT. Protein: CAWSSRLMTNTEAFF.